Below are 8 T cell receptor beta chains sequenced from a single sample in a study of OX40 agonist ivuxolimab in advanced cancers. The assay was immunoSEQ multiplex PCR, and TCRdb's table has in-frame clones only and misses some. The data show 35,000 to 45,000 clones, 82% seen once. The specimen comprised CD4+ or CD8+ T cells sorted from blood, sampled in a trial of the OX40 agonist ivuxolimab. The source is an adult with an advanced solid tumor such as melanoma, head and neck, liver or kidney cancer.

The chain couples TRBV7-9 to TRBJ2-7; D may be TRBD2 (6 bases). The CDR3 is 14 amino acids. Germline CDR1 reads SEHNR; CDR2 reads FQNEAQ (reference sequence). Trimming took off 4 bases at V and 3 bases at J, with 13 bases between the two ends. CDR3 amino acids: CASSSSGLSYEQYF. The CDR3 DNA follows: TGTGCCAGCAGCTCCTCGGGACTCAGCTACGAGCAGTACTTC.

This clone has only one observation. The chain has TRBV10-3 and TRBJ2-3; 9 bases line up with TRBD2. Germline loops: CDR1 ENHRY, CDR2 SYGVKD. J gave up 2 bases and V 10 bases, and 10 bases lay outside the gene matches. CDR3 length: 15 amino acids. Here the CDR3 reads CATVPQREVTDTQYF. The CDR3 DNA reads as TGTGCCACCGTACCACAGCGGGAGGTCACAGATACGCAGTATTTT.

This clone came up a few times. This rearrangement joins TRBV5-4 to TRBJ1-3, with TRBD1 matching over 9 bases. CDR3 size: 16 residues. Germline CDR1 is SGHNT and CDR2 is YYREEE (reference sequence). The junction had 1 base not matched to a gene; V was cut back by 0 bases and J by 0 bases. The CDR3, as DNA: TGTGCCAGCAGCTTGGAACAGGGGGCCTCTGGAAACACCATATATTTT. Its translation is CASSLEQGASGNTIYF.

The rearrangement uses TRBV5-1 and TRBJ2-3; TRBD2 agrees at 13 bases. This CDR3 spans 17 amino acids. V lost 4 bases, J lost 2 bases, and 7 bases stayed unmatched. The V gene's germline CDR1 is SGHRS and CDR2 YFSETQ. The CDR3 here is CASSPGTSGDFTDTQYF. The CDR3 coding sequence is TGCGCCAGCAGCCCGGGGACTAGCGGGGACTTCACAGATACGCAGTATTTT.

This chain connects TRBV19 to TRBJ2-7; 8 nucleotides agree with TRBD2. Germline V gene sequence: CDR1 LNHDA, CDR2 SQIVND (reference sequence). The CDR3 sequence is 15 residues long. V lost 4 bases, J lost 3 bases, and 8 bases stayed unmatched. CDR3 in amino acids: CASSTTSGEDYEQYF. The CDR3 DNA reads TGTGCCAGTAGTACCACTAGCGGAGAAGACTACGAGCAGTACTTC.

V and J are TRBV7-6 and TRBJ1-1, with D possibly matching TRBD1 (5 bases). This CDR3 has 16 residues. V lost 4 bases to trimming and J lost 4 bases, with 19 bases between them. Germline V gene data show CDR1 as SGHVS and CDR2 as FNYEAQ. The DNA for the CDR3 is TGTGCCAGCAGCTCCCCATGGGAGGGGAAGGGCACTGAAGCTTTCTTT. This gives the protein CASSSPWEGKGTEAFF.

The chain combines TRBV18 with TRBJ2-7; TRBD1 matches at 8 bases. V was pared by 3 bases and J by 6 bases, with 10 bases of the junction left unmatched. Germline CDR1 is KGHSH and CDR2 is LQKENI. There are 15 residues in the CDR3. The chain's CDR3 is CASSPRAGGSSEQYF. Written as DNA, the CDR3 is TGTGCCAGCTCACCTCGCGCAGGGGGCTCTAGCGAGCAGTACTTC.

The J gene is TRBJ2-5, the V gene TRBV7-2; possibly TRBD2 for D (5 bases). V gave up 0 bases and J gave up 11 bases, with 19 bases separating them. This CDR3 has 15 residues. The germline CDR1 and CDR2 sequences are SGHTA and FQGNSA. The CDR3 region has the DNA TGTGCCAGCAGCTTAGCTCGGACTCCTGCGGGCCAGCAGTACTTC. This codes for CASSLARTPAGQQYF.